These 9 T cell receptor beta chains were sequenced from one sample in a study of T cells in Graves' hyperthyroidism and ophthalmopathy. Researchers amplified the TCR beta CDR3 regions from RNA transcripts. First-round RT-PCR with HTBI primers amplified the TCR CDR3 region. A single record per CDR3 protein comes from TCRdb applying MiXCR to the multiplex PCR reads. The repertoire consists of over 500,000 distinct CDR3 sequences, with roughly a sixth occurring once and the leading ten covering about 29%. The material sequenced was blood. The receptors originated from a woman aged 25-40 years with Graves' ophthalmopathy.

At least ten counts were recorded for this clonotype. This chain links TRBV13 with TRBJ2-7, with D possibly being TRBD2 (6 bases). Deletions cut 5 bases from V and 3 bases from J, with 17 bases between. The CDR3 runs 15 residues. Germline values: CDR1 PRHDT, CDR2 FYEKMQ (reference sequence). The CDR3, as DNA: TGTGCCAGCAGCCCCCCCCCGCGGGGTCACTACGAGCAGTACTTC. Translated: CASSPPPRGHYEQYF.

This chain links TRBV30 with TRBJ2-1, with 10 bases identical to TRBD2. Germline-derived CDR1 and CDR2 are GTSNPN and SVGIG (reference sequence). The CDR3 spans 16 residues. Unmatched junction bases numbered 9, after V lost 2 bases and J lost 5 bases. For the CDR3, the DNA is TGTGCCTGGAGTAAGCGGGAGGGAGGAATCCACAATGAGCAGTTCTTC. It codes for CAWSKREGGIHNEQFF.

In its sample, this clonotype was seen a few times. CDR3 nucleotide sequence: TGTGCCAGCAGCTTAGATATAGGCCTACTTAGCACAGATACGCAGTATTTT. Translating it yields CASSLDIGLLSTDTQYF. The rearrangement joins TRBV11-2 to TRBJ2-3; D unclear. V was trimmed by 0 bases and J by 0 bases, leaving 13 bases between them. Germline CDR1 reads SGHAT; CDR2 reads FQNNGV. CDR3 length equals 17 residues.

This clonotype has more than one count but fewer than ten. The rearrangement joins TRBV7-3 to TRBJ2-7; 7 nucleotides match TRBD2. Germline trimming cut 2 bases from V and 5 bases from J; bases unmatched to any gene: 6. Germline values: CDR1 SGHTA, CDR2 FQGTGA. CDR3 length: 14 residues. The CDR3 nucleotides are TGTGCCAGCAGCTTAGGCGGGAGTACAAACGAGCAGTACTTC. Translation: CASSLGGSTNEQYF.

This clonotype was counted between two and nine times. J is TRBJ2-2 and V is TRBV6-5; D is unresolved. The CDR3 contains 14 residues. V dropped 2 bases and J dropped 6 bases, with 10 bases sitting between them. Germline V CDR1 and CDR2: MNHEY, SVGAGI. CDR3 in amino acids: CASSYTPGPGELFF. The CDR3 DNA sequence: TGTGCCAGCAGTTACACCCCGGGTCCCGGGGAGCTGTTTTTT.

This clonotype was recorded many times. The chain combines TRBV29-1 with TRBJ1-4, with TRBD1 matching over 8 bases. V lost 6 bases and J lost 10; bases outside the gene matches: 10. The germline V gene has CDR1 SQVTM and CDR2 ANQGSEA. CDR3 length: 13 residues. CDR3 residues: CSVAAPGTGKLFF. CDR3 nucleotide sequence: TGCAGCGTGGCCGCGCCAGGGACAGGAAAACTGTTTTTT.

This chain connects TRBV19 to TRBJ2-7; no definite D call. Germline loops: CDR1 LNHDA, CDR2 SQIVND (reference sequence). V was pared by 2 bases and J by 5 bases, with 13 bases between. The CDR3 is 14 residues long. The CDR3 DNA is TGTGCCAGTAGTATACCTACTCGATGGGACGAGCAGTACTTC. As protein: CASSIPTRWDEQYF.

The V call is TRBV6-1, the J call TRBJ2-2; TRBD1 aligns across 7 bases. V shed 5 bases and J 6 bases; nucleotides not matched to a gene: 12. This CDR3 comprises 16 residues. Germline lookup yields CDR1 MNHNS and CDR2 SASEGT. The CDR3 is CASSLDRDSSAGELFF. For the CDR3, the DNA is TGTGCCAGCAGTCTGGACCGGGACAGTTCCGCCGGGGAGCTGTTTTTT.

This clonotype was counted many times. The rearrangement uses TRBV6-1 and TRBJ1-2; a weak D match, TRBD1 (5 bases). Trimming took off 11 bases at V and 3 bases at J, with 22 bases between the two ends. This CDR3 has 15 amino acids. CDR1 MNHNS and CDR2 SASEGT come from the germline V gene. The CDR3, as DNA: TGTGCCGTACAACTCAGGGACGGGAAGGACTATGGCTACACCTTC. It encodes CAVQLRDGKDYGYTF.